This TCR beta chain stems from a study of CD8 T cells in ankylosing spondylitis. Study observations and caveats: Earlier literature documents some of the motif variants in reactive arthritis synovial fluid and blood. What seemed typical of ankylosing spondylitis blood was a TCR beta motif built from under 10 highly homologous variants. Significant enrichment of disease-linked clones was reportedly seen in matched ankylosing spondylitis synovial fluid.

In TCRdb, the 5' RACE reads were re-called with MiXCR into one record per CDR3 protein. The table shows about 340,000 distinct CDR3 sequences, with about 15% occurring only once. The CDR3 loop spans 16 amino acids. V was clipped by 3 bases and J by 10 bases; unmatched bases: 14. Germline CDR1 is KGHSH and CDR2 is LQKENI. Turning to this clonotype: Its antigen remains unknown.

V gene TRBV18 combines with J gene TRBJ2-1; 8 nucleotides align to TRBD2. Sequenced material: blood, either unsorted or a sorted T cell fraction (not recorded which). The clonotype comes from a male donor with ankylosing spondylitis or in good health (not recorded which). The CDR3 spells CASSPPWPSGGLEQFF. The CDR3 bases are TGTGCCAGCTCACCGCCATGGCCCAGCGGGGGCTTAGAGCAGTTCTTC.